This T cell receptor (beta chain) was recorded in a study of blood T cell repertoires in COVID-19. In the study overall: Samples came from the United States, Italy and Spain, spanning acute and convalescent COVID-19. Sources were T cells, B-cell-depleted T cells, or PBMCs; the material itself was cDNA or gDNA.

Per the original data handling: Reference gene primer amplification gave nucleated cell count estimates. Method: immunoSEQ multiplex PCR; TCRdb's copy keeps in-frame clones and lacks some. The V and J calls and clone size come from that table; D and trimming were worked out from the DNA. The data contain around 100,000 clones, 70% to 90% of them singletons. Sequencing used peripheral blood. The source of this sequence is a man aged 45-65 years with active COVID-19.

DNA for the CDR3: TGTGCCAGCAGTTTAGAGGGAAGGTGGTACGGGGAGCTGTTTTTT. It specifies CASSLEGRWYGELFF. The chain employs TRBV27 and TRBJ2-2, with TRBD2 as a possible D gene (5 bases). From germline, CDR1 is MNHEY and CDR2 SMNVEV (reference sequence). The V end lost 2 bases, the J end lost 7 bases, and 14 bases lay between the germline ends. The CDR3 is 15 residues long.